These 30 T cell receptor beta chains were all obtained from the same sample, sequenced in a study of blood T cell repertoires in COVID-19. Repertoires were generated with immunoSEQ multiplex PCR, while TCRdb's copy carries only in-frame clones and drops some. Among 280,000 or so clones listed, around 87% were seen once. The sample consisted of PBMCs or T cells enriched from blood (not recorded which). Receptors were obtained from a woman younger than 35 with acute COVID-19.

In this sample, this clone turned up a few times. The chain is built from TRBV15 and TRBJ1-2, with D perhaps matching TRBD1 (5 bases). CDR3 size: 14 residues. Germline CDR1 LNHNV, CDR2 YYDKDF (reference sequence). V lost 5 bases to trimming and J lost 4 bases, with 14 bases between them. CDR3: CATSLTVPSYGYTF. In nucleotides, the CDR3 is TGTGCCACCAGCTTGACAGTGCCATCCTATGGCTACACCTTC.

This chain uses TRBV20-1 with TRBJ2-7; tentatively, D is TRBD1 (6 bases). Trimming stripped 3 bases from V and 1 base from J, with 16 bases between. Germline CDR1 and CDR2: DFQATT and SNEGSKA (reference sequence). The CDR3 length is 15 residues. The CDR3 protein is CSASRTEGFSYEQYF. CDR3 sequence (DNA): TGCAGTGCTAGTAGGACAGAGGGGTTTTCCTACGAGCAGTACTTC.

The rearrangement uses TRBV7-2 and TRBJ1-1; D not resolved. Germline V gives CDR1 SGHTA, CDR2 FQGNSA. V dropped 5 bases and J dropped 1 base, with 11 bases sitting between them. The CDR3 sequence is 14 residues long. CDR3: CASSVGLTNTEAFF. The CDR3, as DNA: TGTGCCAGCAGCGTAGGACTAACGAACACTGAAGCTTTCTTT.

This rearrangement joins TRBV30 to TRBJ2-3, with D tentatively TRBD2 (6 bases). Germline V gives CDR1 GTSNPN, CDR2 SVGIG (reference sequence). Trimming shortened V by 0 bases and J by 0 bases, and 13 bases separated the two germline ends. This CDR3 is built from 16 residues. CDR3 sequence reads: CAWSVSIGTSTDTQYF. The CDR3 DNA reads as TGTGCCTGGAGTGTATCTATCGGGACTAGCACAGATACGCAGTATTTT.

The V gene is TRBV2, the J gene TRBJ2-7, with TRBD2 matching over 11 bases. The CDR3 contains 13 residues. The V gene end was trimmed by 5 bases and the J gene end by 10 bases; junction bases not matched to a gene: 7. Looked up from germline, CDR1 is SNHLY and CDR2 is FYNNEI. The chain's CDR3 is CASSSGLAGGQYF. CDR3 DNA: TGTGCCAGCAGTTCCGGGCTAGCGGGAGGCCAGTACTTC.

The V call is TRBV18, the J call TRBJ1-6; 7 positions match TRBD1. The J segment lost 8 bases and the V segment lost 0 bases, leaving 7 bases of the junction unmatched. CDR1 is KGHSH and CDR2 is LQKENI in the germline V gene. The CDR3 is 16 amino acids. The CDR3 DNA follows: TGTGCCAGCTCACCACCGACAGGGAAAATTTATTCACCCCTCCACTTT. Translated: CASSPPTGKIYSPLHF.

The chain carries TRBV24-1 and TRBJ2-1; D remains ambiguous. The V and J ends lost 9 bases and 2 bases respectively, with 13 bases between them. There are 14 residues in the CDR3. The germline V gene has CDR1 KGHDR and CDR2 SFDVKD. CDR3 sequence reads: CATAGGTAYNEQFF. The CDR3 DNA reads TGTGCCACCGCTGGCGGCACCGCCTACAATGAGCAGTTCTTC.

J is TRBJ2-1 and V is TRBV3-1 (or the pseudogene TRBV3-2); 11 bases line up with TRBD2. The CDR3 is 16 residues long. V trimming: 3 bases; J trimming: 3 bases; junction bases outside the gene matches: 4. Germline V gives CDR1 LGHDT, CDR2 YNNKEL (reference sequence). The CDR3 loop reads CASSHTSGRGYNEQFF. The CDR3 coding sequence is TGTGCCAGCAGCCACACTAGCGGGAGAGGCTACAATGAGCAGTTCTTC.

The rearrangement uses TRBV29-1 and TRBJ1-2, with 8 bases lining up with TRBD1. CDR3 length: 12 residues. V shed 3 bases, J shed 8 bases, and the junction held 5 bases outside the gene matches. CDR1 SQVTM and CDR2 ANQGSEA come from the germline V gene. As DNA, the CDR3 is TGCAGCGTTGACCAGGGGGCGAGCGGCTACACCTTC. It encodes CSVDQGASGYTF.

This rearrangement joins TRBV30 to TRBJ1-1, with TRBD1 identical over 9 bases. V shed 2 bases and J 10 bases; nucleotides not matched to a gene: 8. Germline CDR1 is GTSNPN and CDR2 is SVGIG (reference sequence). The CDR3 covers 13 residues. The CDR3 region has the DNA TGTGCCTGGAGTCCCACGCCGGGACAGGGAGCTTTCTTT. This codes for CAWSPTPGQGAFF.

CDR3 residues: CASRGPGKKDSPLHF. DNA of the CDR3: TGTGCCAGCAGGGGGCCGGGCAAAAAGGATTCACCCCTCCACTTT. The rearrangement joins TRBV2 to TRBJ1-6, with D possibly being TRBD1 (5 bases). Germline V gene sequence: CDR1 SNHLY, CDR2 FYNNEI. With 6 bases removed from V and 8 bases from J, the gap between germline ends came to 17 bases. The CDR3 runs 15 residues. Full variable domain (remainder filled in from reference TRBV2 and TRBJ1-6): EPEVTQTPSHQVTQMGQEVILRCVPISNHLYFYWYRQILGQKVEFLVSFYNNEISEKSEIFDDQFSVERPDGSNFTLKIRSTKLEDSAMYFCASRGPGKKDSPLHFGNGTRLTVT.

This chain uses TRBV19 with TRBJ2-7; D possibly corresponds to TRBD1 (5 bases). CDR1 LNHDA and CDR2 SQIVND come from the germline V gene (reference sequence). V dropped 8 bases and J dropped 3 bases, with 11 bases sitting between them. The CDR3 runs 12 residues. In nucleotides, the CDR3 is TGTGCCAGTGGGGCCAGTAGCTACGAGCAGTACTTC. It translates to CASGASSYEQYF.

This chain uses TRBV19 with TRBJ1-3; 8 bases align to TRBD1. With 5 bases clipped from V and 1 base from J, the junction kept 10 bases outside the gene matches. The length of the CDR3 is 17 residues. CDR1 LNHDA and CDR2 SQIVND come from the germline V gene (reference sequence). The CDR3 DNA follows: TGTGCCAGTAGTGCTTTAAACAGGGGGTCATCTGGAAACACCATATATTTT. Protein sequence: CASSALNRGSSGNTIYF.

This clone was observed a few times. CDR3 protein: CASSLGSIPSSYGYTF. CDR3 nucleotide sequence: TGTGCCAGCAGCTTAGGGTCGATACCCTCTAGCTATGGCTACACCTTC. This chain links TRBV7-9 with TRBJ1-2, with no clear D. The V and J ends lost 1 base and 4 bases respectively, with 16 bases between them. Germline V CDR1 and CDR2: SEHNR, FQNEAQ (reference sequence). The CDR3 is 16 residues long.

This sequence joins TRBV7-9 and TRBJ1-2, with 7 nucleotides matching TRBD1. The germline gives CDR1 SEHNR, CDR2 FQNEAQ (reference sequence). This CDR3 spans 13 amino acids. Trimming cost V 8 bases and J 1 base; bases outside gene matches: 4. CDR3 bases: TGTGCCAGCCTCAGGGGGGATAACTATGGCTACACCTTC. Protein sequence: CASLRGDNYGYTF.

DNA for the CDR3: TGTGCCAGCAGTGAAGGGGGCGGGAGTTACTTTATAAGCCGCGAGCAGTACTTC. Translation: CASSEGGGSYFISREQYF. The genes are TRBV2 and TRBJ2-7, with 7 bases aligning to TRBD2. The V and J ends lost 1 base and 6 bases, in that order; junction bases with no gene match: 18. This CDR3 is 18 amino acids long. Germline V gives CDR1 SNHLY, CDR2 FYNNEI.

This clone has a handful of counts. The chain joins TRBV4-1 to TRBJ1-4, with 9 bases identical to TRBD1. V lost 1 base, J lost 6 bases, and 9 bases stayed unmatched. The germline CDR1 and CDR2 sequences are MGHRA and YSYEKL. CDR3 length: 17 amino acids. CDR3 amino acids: CASSQVLGTGWYEKLFF. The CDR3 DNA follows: TGCGCCAGCAGCCAAGTCTTGGGGACAGGGTGGTATGAAAAACTGTTTTTT.

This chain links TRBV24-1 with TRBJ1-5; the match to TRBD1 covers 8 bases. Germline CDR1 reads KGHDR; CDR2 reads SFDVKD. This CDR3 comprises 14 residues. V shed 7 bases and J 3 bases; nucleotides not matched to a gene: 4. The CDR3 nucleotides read TGTGCCACCAGGGGGGACAGGAACAATCAGCCCCAGCATTTT. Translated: CATRGDRNNQPQHF.

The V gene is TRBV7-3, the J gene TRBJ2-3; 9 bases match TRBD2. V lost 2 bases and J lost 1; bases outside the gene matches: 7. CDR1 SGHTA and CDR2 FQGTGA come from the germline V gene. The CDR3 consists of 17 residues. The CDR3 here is CASSLLAGGPGTDTQYF. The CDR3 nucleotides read TGTGCCAGCAGCTTATTGGCGGGAGGGCCAGGCACAGATACGCAGTATTTT.

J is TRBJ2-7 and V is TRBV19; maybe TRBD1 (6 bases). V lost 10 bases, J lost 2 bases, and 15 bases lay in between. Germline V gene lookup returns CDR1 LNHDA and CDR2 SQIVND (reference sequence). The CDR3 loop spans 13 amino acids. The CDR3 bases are TGTGCCACGCAAGGGACAATGACCTACGAGCAGTACTTC. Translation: CATQGTMTYEQYF.

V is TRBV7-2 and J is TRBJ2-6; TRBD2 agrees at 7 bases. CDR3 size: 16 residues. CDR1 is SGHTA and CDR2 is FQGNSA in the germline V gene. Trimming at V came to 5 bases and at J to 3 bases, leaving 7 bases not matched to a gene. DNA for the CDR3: TGTGCCAGCAGCCCCGGGGGGAGGGTTGGGGCCAACGTCCTGACTTTC. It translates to CASSPGGRVGANVLTF. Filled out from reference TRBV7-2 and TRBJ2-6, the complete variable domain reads GAGVSQSPSNKVTEKGKDVELRCDPISGHTALYWYRQSLGQGLEFLIYFQGNSAPDKSGLPSDRFSAERTGGSVSTLTIQRTQQEDSAVYLCASSPGGRVGANVLTFGAGSRLTVL.

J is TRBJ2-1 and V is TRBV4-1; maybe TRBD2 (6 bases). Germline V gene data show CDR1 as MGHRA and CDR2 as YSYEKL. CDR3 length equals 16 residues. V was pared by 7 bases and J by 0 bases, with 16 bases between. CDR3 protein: CASKKTGESSYNEQFF. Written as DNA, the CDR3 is TGCGCCAGCAAAAAGACGGGAGAGAGCTCCTACAATGAGCAGTTCTTC.

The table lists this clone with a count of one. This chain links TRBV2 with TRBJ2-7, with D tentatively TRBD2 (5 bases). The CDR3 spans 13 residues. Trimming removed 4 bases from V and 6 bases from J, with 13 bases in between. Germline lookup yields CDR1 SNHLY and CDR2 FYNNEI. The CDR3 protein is CASSAGVTSEQYF. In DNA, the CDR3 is TGTGCCAGCAGTGCCGGGGTAACGTCCGAGCAGTACTTC.

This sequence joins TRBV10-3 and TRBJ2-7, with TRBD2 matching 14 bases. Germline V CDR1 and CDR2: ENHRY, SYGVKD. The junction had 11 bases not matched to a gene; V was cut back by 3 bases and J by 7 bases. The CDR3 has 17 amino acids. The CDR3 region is CAISEPGTSGSTGEQYF. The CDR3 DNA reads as TGTGCCATCAGTGAACCGGGGACTAGCGGGAGTACAGGAGAGCAGTACTTC.

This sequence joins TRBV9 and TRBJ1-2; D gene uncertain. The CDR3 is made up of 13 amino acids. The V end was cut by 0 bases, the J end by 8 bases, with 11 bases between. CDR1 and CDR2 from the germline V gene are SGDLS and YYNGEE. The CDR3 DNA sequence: TGTGCCAGCAGCGTAGCCTTCTCGCAGGGCTACACCTTC. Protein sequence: CASSVAFSQGYTF.

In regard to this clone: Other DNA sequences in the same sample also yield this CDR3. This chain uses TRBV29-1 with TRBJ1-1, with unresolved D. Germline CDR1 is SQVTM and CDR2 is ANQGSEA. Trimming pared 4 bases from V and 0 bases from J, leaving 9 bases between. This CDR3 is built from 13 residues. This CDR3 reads CSVAGRMNTEAFF. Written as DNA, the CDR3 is TGCAGCGTTGCGGGGAGGATGAACACTGAAGCTTTCTTT.

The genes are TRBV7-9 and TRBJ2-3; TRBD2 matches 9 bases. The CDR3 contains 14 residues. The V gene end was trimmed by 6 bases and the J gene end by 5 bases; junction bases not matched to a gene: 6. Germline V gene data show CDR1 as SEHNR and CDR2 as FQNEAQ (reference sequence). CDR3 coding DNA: TGTGCCAGCAGACCCGATAGCGGGAGAGATACGCAGTATTTT. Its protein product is CASRPDSGRDTQYF.

Here the CDR3 reads CASSLGLATHEQYF. DNA for the CDR3: TGTGCCAGCAGTTTAGGACTAGCGACCCACGAGCAGTACTTC. The genes are TRBV27 and TRBJ2-7; 9 bases align to TRBD2. The V gene end was trimmed by 2 bases and the J gene end by 5 bases; junction bases not matched to a gene: 4. The length of the CDR3 is 14 residues. Germline CDR1 and CDR2: MNHEY and SMNVEV (reference sequence).

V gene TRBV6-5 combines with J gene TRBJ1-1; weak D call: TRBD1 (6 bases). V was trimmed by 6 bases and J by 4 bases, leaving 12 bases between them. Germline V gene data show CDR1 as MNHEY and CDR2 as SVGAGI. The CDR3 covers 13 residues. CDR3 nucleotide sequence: TGTGCCAGCAGAAACAGGGTAATCACTGAAGCTTTCTTT. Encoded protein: CASRNRVITEAFF.

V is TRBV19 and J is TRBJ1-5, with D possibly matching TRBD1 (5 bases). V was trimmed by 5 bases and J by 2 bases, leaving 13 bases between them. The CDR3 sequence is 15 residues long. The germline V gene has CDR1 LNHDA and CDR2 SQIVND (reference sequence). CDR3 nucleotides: TGTGCCAGTAGTTTTACGGGGGTTGGCAATCAGCCCCAGCATTTT. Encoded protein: CASSFTGVGNQPQHF.